This entry features one TCR beta chain sequence. What it recognizes is unknown. This sample is drawn from a study of cytomegalovirus exposure and HLA in healthy donors. Study results and limitations: Altogether, 164 TCR beta chains were recorded as cytomegalovirus-associated.

Per the germline V gene, CDR1 is SGHTA and CDR2 is FQGNSA. Trimming took 5 bases from V and 4 from J, leaving 15 bases between them. This CDR3 contains 14 residues. The PCR made use of 60 Vbeta and 13 Jbeta primers. Here immunoSEQ multiplex PCR was the method, and the copy in TCRdb shows in-frame clones only, minus some. The table records around 150,000 clones, around 80% of them present only once. This sequence was found in a man between 18 and 29 years old in good health and CMV-seronegative. The chain is built from TRBV7-2 and TRBJ2-7, with TRBD2 as a possible D gene (6 bases). The specimen sequenced was PBMCs. The CDR3 bases are TGTGCCAGCAGCCTAGGGGACTTTGCTTACGAGCAGTACTTC. Its translation is CASSLGDFAYEQYF.